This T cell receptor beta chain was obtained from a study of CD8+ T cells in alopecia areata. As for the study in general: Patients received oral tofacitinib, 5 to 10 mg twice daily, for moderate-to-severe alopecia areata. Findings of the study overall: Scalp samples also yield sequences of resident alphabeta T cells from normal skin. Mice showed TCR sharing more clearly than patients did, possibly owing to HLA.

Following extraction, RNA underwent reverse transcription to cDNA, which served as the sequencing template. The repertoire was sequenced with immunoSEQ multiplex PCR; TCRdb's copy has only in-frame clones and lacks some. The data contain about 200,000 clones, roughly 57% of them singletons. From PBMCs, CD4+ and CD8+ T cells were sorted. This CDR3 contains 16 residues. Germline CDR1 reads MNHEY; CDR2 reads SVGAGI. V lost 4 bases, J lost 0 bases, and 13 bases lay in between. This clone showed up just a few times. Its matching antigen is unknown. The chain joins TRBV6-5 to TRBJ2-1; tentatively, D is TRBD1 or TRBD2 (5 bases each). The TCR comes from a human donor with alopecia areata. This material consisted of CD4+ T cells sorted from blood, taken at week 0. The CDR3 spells CASSSPPGSSYNEQFF. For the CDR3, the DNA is TGTGCCAGCAGTTCCCCCCCAGGGAGCTCCTACAATGAGCAGTTCTTC.